This T cell receptor beta chain was found in a study of control samples from healthy donors and cancer patients. Germline V gene data show CDR1 as KGHSH and CDR2 as LQKENI. This CDR3 is built from 14 residues. V trimming: 6 bases; J trimming: 8 bases; junction bases outside the gene matches: 10. Repertoires were generated with immunoSEQ multiplex PCR, while TCRdb's copy carries only in-frame clones and drops some. The sample gives about 90,000 clones, 90% of which show up once; about 4% is in the top ten. The J gene is TRBJ1-2, the V gene TRBV18; 9 bases fit TRBD1. The specimen was blood. This receptor was obtained from a young woman in good health. Here the CDR3 reads CASSDTGGAEGYTF. CDR3 in DNA: TGTGCCAGCTCCGACACAGGGGGCGCGGAGGGCTACACCTTC.